There are many counts of the clone carrying this T cell receptor beta chain. Its antigen remains unidentified. Semi-nested PCR with Nested Universal Primer A followed constant-region reverse priming of full-length variable regions. TCRdb re-analysed the 5' RACE reads in MiXCR, keeping a single row per CDR3 protein. This sample has 50,000 to 60,000 distinct CDR3 sequences, with roughly 20% found just once. Study outcomes and limitations: In terms of TCR gene usage, tumor memory CD4+ T cells clustered together with blood and lymph node memory CD4+ cells, as well as with lymph node naive CD4+ cells.

Germline values: CDR1 MNHEY, CDR2 SMNVEV (reference sequence). Trimming stripped 2 bases from V and 2 bases from J, with 7 bases between. The CDR3 runs 13 residues. The sorted Tregs were CD4+CD25+CD127-/low cells. The J gene is TRBJ2-7, the V gene TRBV27; D remains unclear. The TCR was taken from a female donor with breast cancer. The sequencing input was tumor-infiltrating Tregs sorted from the breast tumor. The CDR3, as DNA: TGTGCCAGCAGTTTAAGACCAACCTACGAGCAGTACTTC. The encoded protein is CASSLRPTYEQYF.